Below are 21 T cell receptor beta chains sequenced from a single sample in a study of response to subunit inactivated influenza vaccine. Via MiXCR, TCRdb re-called the RT-PCR reads, giving one row per CDR3 protein. The table shows around 760,000 distinct CDR3 sequences, with around 14% occurring only once. Sequenced material: PBMCs from blood, taken roughly 15 days before vaccination. These receptors all stem from a man aged 45-60 years who received an inactivated influenza vaccine.

The genes are TRBV3-1 and TRBJ2-1, with D hard to call. The CDR3 contains 16 residues. The germline V and J ends were trimmed by 3 bases and 0 bases, with 12 bases remaining between them. CDR1 LGHDT and CDR2 YNNKEL come from the germline V gene (reference sequence). DNA of the CDR3: TGTGCCAGCAGCCATTGGCAGGCCAGCTCCTACAATGAGCAGTTCTTC. It yields the protein CASSHWQASSYNEQFF.

This clonotype was seen at least ten times. The rearrangement joins TRBV15 to TRBJ2-5; perhaps D is TRBD1 or TRBD2 (6 bases each). Trimming left V 0 bases short and J 3 bases short, with 11 bases between. Germline V CDR1 and CDR2: LNHNV, YYDKDF (reference sequence). The CDR3 runs 15 residues. CDR3 in amino acids: CATSRDWGAKETQYF. The CDR3 nucleotides read TGTGCCACCAGCAGAGATTGGGGGGCCAAAGAGACCCAGTACTTC.

CDR3 protein: CASSPAGGSSYGYTF. CDR3 in DNA: TGTGCCAGCAGCCCTGCAGGGGGCTCCTCCTATGGCTACACCTTC. This chain joins TRBV3-1 and TRBJ1-2; 8 bases map to TRBD1. After removal of 4 bases from V and 4 bases from J, the junction contained 8 bases not matched to a gene. The germline V gene has CDR1 LGHDT and CDR2 YNNKEL (reference sequence). CDR3 length: 15 amino acids.

This clonotype has only a few counts. The rearrangement links TRBV20-1 to TRBJ1-1, with a tentative D call TRBD1 (5 bases). The germline CDR1 and CDR2 sequences are DFQATT and SNEGSKA (reference sequence). There are 13 residues in the CDR3. Trimming pared 5 bases from V and 4 bases from J, leaving 14 bases between. CDR3 coding DNA: TGCAGTGCTCTCTGGGGGGGAGGCACTGAAGCTTTCTTT. This codes for CSALWGGGTEAFF.

This clonotype was counted ten times or more. The chain joins TRBV20-1 to TRBJ2-5; D might be TRBD1 or TRBD2, each matching 5 bases. V shed 1 base and J shed 5 bases, with 14 bases lying between them. The length of the CDR3 is 14 residues. Germline V gene sequence: CDR1 DFQATT, CDR2 SNEGSKA (reference sequence). The CDR3 nucleotides read TGCAGTGCTAGAGGACGGGGCCTGCTGGAGACCCAGTACTTC. Amino acids: CSARGRGLLETQYF.

V is TRBV7-2 and J is TRBJ2-7; 7 nucleotides align to TRBD2. Germline assignment: CDR1 SGHTA and CDR2 FQGNSA. V lost 2 bases and J lost 6; bases outside the gene matches: 13. CDR3 length: 16 residues. This CDR3 reads CASSLLVREVVGEQYF. DNA of the CDR3: TGTGCCAGCAGCTTACTTGTCCGGGAGGTGGTCGGCGAGCAGTACTTC.

The gene calls are TRBV20-1 and TRBJ2-1; 11 bases match TRBD1. Germline assignment: CDR1 DFQATT and CDR2 SNEGSKA (reference sequence). CDR3 size: 15 residues. J was trimmed by 2 bases and V by 5 bases; bases with no gene match: 5. CDR3 coding DNA: TGCAGTGCTTCACGGACAGGGGGCGCCTACAATGAGCAGTTCTTC. Amino acids: CSASRTGGAYNEQFF.

This clonotype was recorded at least ten times. The rearrangement uses TRBV5-1 and TRBJ2-5; D may correspond to TRBD1 or TRBD2 (5 bases each). CDR1 and CDR2 from the germline V gene are SGHRS and YFSETQ. The germline V and J ends were trimmed by 4 bases and 1 base, with 17 bases remaining between them. The CDR3 consists of 16 residues. In DNA form, the CDR3 reads TGCGCCAGCAGCCAAATGGGGGTCGAGGTCCAAGAGACCCAGTACTTC. Protein product: CASSQMGVEVQETQYF.

This clonotype showed up just a few times. The chain has TRBV6-1 and TRBJ2-3; D may be TRBD2 (6 bases). V lost 5 bases and J lost 4, with 13 bases in between. CDR1 is MNHNS and CDR2 is SASEGT in the germline V gene. The CDR3 sequence is 14 residues long. DNA for the CDR3: TGTGCCAGCAGTCGCCGGGACTTTGCAGATACGCAGTATTTT. Its protein is CASSRRDFADTQYF.

This chain joins TRBV11-1 and TRBJ2-1; 9 bases are a match to TRBD2. Germline V gives CDR1 SGHAT, CDR2 FQDESV (reference sequence). This CDR3 is built from 16 residues. The V gene end was trimmed by 4 bases and the J gene end by 3 bases; junction bases not matched to a gene: 7. CDR3 coding DNA: TGTGCCAGCAGCTCCCGTAGCGGGAGACTCTACAATGAGCAGTTCTTC. This encodes CASSSRSGRLYNEQFF.

This clonotype was counted between two and nine times. J is TRBJ1-5 and V is TRBV7-9; D perhaps matches TRBD1 (5 bases). Germline CDR1 is SEHNR and CDR2 is FQNEAQ (reference sequence). This CDR3 has 11 residues. V was cut by 5 bases and J by 13 bases, with 12 bases left in between. The CDR3 protein is CASSGLGGQHF. CDR3 nucleotide sequence: TGTGCCAGCAGCGGACTGGGGGGGCAGCATTTT.

The V gene is TRBV30, the J gene TRBJ2-1; D is ambiguous. The CDR3 consists of 12 residues. The V end was cut by 0 bases, the J end by 5 bases, with 5 bases between. Germline V gene lookup returns CDR1 GTSNPN and CDR2 SVGIG (reference sequence). In DNA form, the CDR3 reads TGTGCCTGGAGTGTAGGACACAATGAGCAGTTCTTC. The encoded protein is CAWSVGHNEQFF.

This clonotype showed up many times. The V gene is TRBV19, the J gene TRBJ2-5; 7 positions agree with TRBD1. CDR1 and CDR2 (germline): LNHDA, SQIVND (reference sequence). With V trimmed by 5 bases and J by 5 bases, 14 bases remained unmatched. The CDR3 extends over 16 amino acids. Written as DNA, the CDR3 is TGTGCCAGTAGTCCGGGGACAGATCCGCTTCGGGAGACCCAGTACTTC. It encodes CASSPGTDPLRETQYF.

Remarks on this clonotype: Germline is not matched at one junction end, which may reflect a read error. The rearrangement joins TRBV19 to TRBJ1-6, with D unresolved. Germline CDR1 is LNHDA and CDR2 is SQIVND (reference sequence). The length of the CDR3 is 14 residues. In DNA, the CDR3 is TGTGCCAGTAGTATGGGGAGGACTAATTCACCCCTCCCCTTT. This gives the protein CASSMGRTNSPLPF.

A single count supports this clonotype. The V call is TRBV5-6, the J call TRBJ1-5; D is ambiguous. The V gene lost 4 bases and the J gene lost 0 bases, with 11 bases spanning the gap. CDR1 is SGHDT and CDR2 is YYEEEE in the germline V gene. The CDR3 length is 15 residues. In nucleotides, the CDR3 is TGTGCCAGCAGCCAACGGGGATCTAGCAATCAGCCCCAGCATTTT. Encoded protein: CASSQRGSSNQPQHF.

This clonotype was counted many times. The chain recombines TRBV20-1 with TRBJ2-7; 8 bases agree with TRBD2. The CDR3 totals 13 residues. Unmatched junction bases numbered 4, after V lost 3 bases and J lost 3 bases. CDR1 DFQATT and CDR2 SNEGSKA come from the germline V gene (reference sequence). The CDR3 protein is CSASGGLDYEQYF. Here the CDR3 DNA reads TGCAGTGCTAGCGGGGGACTAGACTACGAGCAGTACTTC.

The rearrangement uses TRBV4-3 and TRBJ2-3; 9 nucleotides line up with TRBD2. The CDR3 runs 16 residues. Germline V gene data show CDR1 as LGHNA and CDR2 as YSLEER. J lost 6 bases, V lost 1 base, and 8 bases had no gene match. This CDR3 reads CASSQVAGDLDDTQYF. The CDR3 DNA is TGCGCCAGCAGCCAAGTAGCGGGAGATCTGGATGATACGCAGTATTTT.

The chain's CDR3 is CASSLGFRVGVTEAFF. The CDR3 bases are TGCGCCAGCAGCTTGGGGTTTCGGGTAGGTGTCACTGAAGCTTTCTTT. The chain employs TRBV5-1 and TRBJ1-1; no clear D. CDR1 and CDR2 from the germline V gene are SGHRS and YFSETQ. The length of the CDR3 is 16 residues. V was cut by 0 bases and J by 4 bases, with 16 bases left in between.

The table lists this clonotype with many counts. The V gene is TRBV29-1, the J gene TRBJ2-7; possibly TRBD2 for D (6 bases). V lost 4 bases and J lost 3, with 10 bases in between. This CDR3 contains 12 residues. Germline assignment: CDR1 SQVTM and CDR2 ANQGSEA. The CDR3 DNA reads as TGCAGCGTTGCGACTAGGCTCTACGAGCAGTACTTC. Its translation is CSVATRLYEQYF.

The chain is built from TRBV15 and TRBJ2-7; D not certain. V was trimmed by 0 bases and J by 3 bases, leaving 9 bases between them. This CDR3 is built from 14 residues. In germline, CDR1 is LNHNV, CDR2 YYDKDF (reference sequence). CDR3 loop: CATSRELAGYEQYF. For the CDR3, the DNA is TGTGCCACCAGCAGAGAACTGGCAGGCTACGAGCAGTACTTC.

This clonotype was picked up many times. This chain links TRBV29-1 with TRBJ2-7; D is possibly TRBD2 (6 bases). The CDR3 extends over 13 amino acids. V lost 3 bases and J lost 6, with 15 bases in between. Germline CDR1 SQVTM, CDR2 ANQGSEA. CDR3 DNA sequence: TGCAGCGTTGATGGGTTTGAGGGAGGCGAGCAGTACTTC. Encoded protein: CSVDGFEGGEQYF.